This entry lists 20 T cell receptor beta chains sequenced from one sample in a study of T-cell reconstitution after alpha-beta-depleted transplantation in children. Preparation of the TCRbeta library used unique molecular identifiers. TCRdb called the PCR reads again in MiXCR, with one record for every CDR3 protein. Of 500,000 to 650,000 distinct CDR3 sequences listed, approximately 10% are singletons. The specimen was PBMCs, mostly from graft donor cells, collected 180 days after TCRalphabeta/CD19-depleted stem cell transplant. Receptors were obtained from a female patient aged 2-10 years who had a stem cell transplant for aplastic anemia, so the T cells may come from the graft donor.

This clonotype is classed as medium-sized. This chain uses TRBV6-5 with TRBJ2-7; TRBD1 agrees at 9 bases. The CDR3 loop spans 16 amino acids. Germline V gene sequence: CDR1 MNHEY, CDR2 SVGAGI. J was trimmed by 1 base and V by 0 bases; bases with no gene match: 4. The CDR3: CASSYSQGQGSYEQYF. As DNA, the CDR3 is TGTGCCAGCAGTTACTCCCAGGGACAGGGTTCCTACGAGCAGTACTTC.

This clonotype was seen ten or more times. This chain connects TRBV29-1 to TRBJ2-1, with D unclear. The germline V gene encodes CDR1 SQVTM and CDR2 ANQGSEA. V lost 4 bases and J lost 0, with 10 bases in between. The CDR3 is 14 residues long. The CDR3 bases are TGCAGCGTTGCAAACGGCCTCTCCTACAATGAGCAGTTCTTC. Residues: CSVANGLSYNEQFF.

The chain has TRBV13 and TRBJ2-2; TRBD2 agrees at 9 bases. CDR1 PRHDT and CDR2 FYEKMQ come from the germline V gene (reference sequence). V dropped 4 bases and J dropped 4; count of bases not matched to a gene: 16. The CDR3 spans 19 residues. CDR3 bases: TGTGCCAGCAGCTCCACATACCCCTTTGGACTAGCGCCCACCGGGGAGCTGTTTTTT. Residues: CASSSTYPFGLAPTGELFF.

This clonotype showed up just a few times. The chain carries TRBV29-1 and TRBJ2-3; D is unclear. Trimming left V 4 bases short and J 4 bases short, with 6 bases between. This CDR3 is built from 11 residues. The germline V gene encodes CDR1 SQVTM and CDR2 ANQGSEA. CDR3 residues: CSVVRADTQYF. As DNA, the CDR3 is TGCAGCGTTGTCCGGGCAGATACGCAGTATTTT.

J is TRBJ2-5 and V is TRBV12-3 or TRBV12-4; 7 nucleotides line up with TRBD2. The CDR3 consists of 15 residues. The V segment lost 3 bases and the J segment 5 bases; nucleotides outside the gene matches: 9. CDR3: CASSLGWRENETQYF. The CDR3 DNA follows: TGTGCCAGCAGTTTGGGATGGCGGGAGAACGAGACCCAGTACTTC.

This clonotype was seen a handful of times. The rearrangement joins TRBV7-8 to TRBJ1-2, with D unresolved. In germline, CDR1 is SGHVS, CDR2 FQNEAQ. Trimming stripped 1 base from V and 2 bases from J, with 11 bases between. The CDR3 runs 15 residues. The CDR3 DNA reads as TGTGCCAGCAGCTTAGATGTTTGGGCCAACTATGGCTACACCTTC. Translated: CASSLDVWANYGYTF.

This clonotype was observed a handful of times. The V and J genes are TRBV3-1 and TRBJ2-2, with D uncertain. Trimming shortened V by 4 bases and J by 5 bases, and 17 bases separated the two germline ends. The CDR3 sequence is 16 residues long. Germline assignment: CDR1 LGHDT and CDR2 YNNKEL (reference sequence). The CDR3 loop is CASSPWPTLGTGELFF. CDR3 DNA sequence: TGTGCCAGCAGCCCCTGGCCCACACTGGGGACCGGGGAGCTGTTTTTT.

This clonotype has a single count. This chain uses TRBV12-3 or TRBV12-4 with TRBJ2-7, with 14 bases aligning to TRBD2. This CDR3 region has 17 residues. V gave up 5 bases and J gave up 6 bases; unmatched junction bases: 12. The CDR3 coding sequence is TGTGCCAGCAGTCCGACCTTGGGACTAGCGGGAGTATTCGAGCAGTACTTC. The encoded protein is CASSPTLGLAGVFEQYF.

The chain couples TRBV20-1 to TRBJ2-2, with a tentative D call TRBD1 (6 bases). There are 14 residues in the CDR3. Per germline, CDR1 DFQATT and CDR2 SNEGSKA (reference sequence). V lost 2 bases to trimming and J lost 6 bases, with 13 bases between them. For the CDR3, the DNA is TGCAGTGCTAGACCTACAGGGCTCCCCGGGGAGCTGTTTTTT. This encodes CSARPTGLPGELFF.

This chain connects TRBV20-1 to TRBJ1-1, with D tentatively TRBD1 (5 bases). Trimming took 5 bases from V and 5 from J, leaving 24 bases between them. This CDR3 spans 16 amino acids. Germline lookup yields CDR1 DFQATT and CDR2 SNEGSKA (reference sequence). This chain's CDR3 is CSAGAYRWHSGTEAFF. CDR3 nucleotide sequence: TGCAGTGCTGGGGCATACAGGTGGCATTCTGGGACTGAAGCTTTCTTT.

This clonotype was seen more than once but under ten times. In DNA form, the CDR3 reads TGTGCCAGCAGCCCCCCCGGCCCGCAGTTCTTC. The encoded protein is CASSPPGPQFF. V is TRBV7-8 and J is TRBJ2-1; D not certain. CDR1 SGHVS and CDR2 FQNEAQ come from the germline V gene. There are 11 residues in the CDR3. V was clipped by 5 bases and J by 12 bases, with 11 bases between them.

The rearrangement joins TRBV11-3 to TRBJ2-2, with D possibly being TRBD2 (5 bases). CDR1 is SGHNT, CDR2 YENEEA, per germline. The V and J ends lost 0 bases and 0 bases respectively, with 11 bases between them. The CDR3 covers 17 residues. The CDR3 sequence: CASSLDRVGTNTGELFF. CDR3 DNA sequence: TGTGCCAGCAGCTTAGATCGGGTCGGGACGAACACCGGGGAGCTGTTTTTT. The entire variable domain, with the rest obtained from reference TRBV11-3 and TRBJ2-2, is as follows: EAGVVQSPRYKIIEKKQPVAFWCNPISGHNTLYWYLQNLGQGPELLIRYENEEAVDDSQLPKDRFSAERLKGVDSTLKIQPAELGDSAVYLCASSLDRVGTNTGELFFGEGSRLTVL.

As to this clonotype: Germline is not matched at one junction end, which may reflect a read error. The V call is TRBV20-1, the J call TRBJ2-2; a possible D gene is TRBD2 (6 bases). The CDR3 consists of 17 residues. Per germline, CDR1 DFQATT and CDR2 SNEGSKA (reference sequence). The CDR3 reads CCARAVVGGTSPGELFF. The CDR3 DNA reads TGCTGTGCTAGAGCTGTTGTCGGAGGGACCTCTCCCGGGGAGCTGTTTTTT.

This clonotype was found a few times. The V gene is TRBV25-1, the J gene TRBJ1-2; tentative D call: TRBD1 (5 bases). Germline CDR1 and CDR2: MGHDK and SYGVNS. V gave up 6 bases and J gave up 2 bases, with 13 bases separating them. The CDR3 length is 14 residues. CDR3 protein: CASSPLDRNYGYTF. The CDR3 DNA reads TGTGCCAGCAGCCCCCTTGACAGAAACTATGGCTACACCTTC.

This chain links TRBV7-6 with TRBJ2-1, with TRBD1 identical over 11 bases. V shed 2 bases and J 1 base; nucleotides not matched to a gene: 10. Germline V gives CDR1 SGHVS, CDR2 FNYEAQ. This CDR3 is 19 amino acids long. The CDR3 nucleotides are TGTGCCAGCAGCTTATGGGACAGGGGGGAATTACGGTCCTACAATGAGCAGTTCTTC. Its protein is CASSLWDRGELRSYNEQFF.

This rearrangement joins TRBV7-3 to TRBJ2-2; 11 nucleotides match TRBD2. The junction had 8 bases not matched to a gene; V was cut back by 8 bases and J by 3 bases. The CDR3 loop spans 16 amino acids. Germline values: CDR1 SGHTA, CDR2 FQGTGA. CDR3: CASGSLAGVDTGELFF. The CDR3 region has the DNA TGTGCCAGCGGCTCACTAGCGGGAGTAGACACCGGGGAGCTGTTTTTT.

Comment on this clonotype: The junction departs from the called germline gene at one end, perhaps through a read error. The chain's CDR3 is CATFSSKLSNTGEPFF. Here the CDR3 DNA reads TGTGCCACCTTCTCTTCTAAGCTTTCCAACACCGGGGAGCCGTTTTTT. The V call is TRBV15, the J call TRBJ2-2; the D gene is possibly TRBD2 (5 bases). The germline V gene has CDR1 LNHNV and CDR2 YYDKDF (reference sequence). The CDR3 is made up of 16 amino acids.

This clonotype was detected a few times. V is TRBV21-1 and J is TRBJ1-5. TRBV21-1 is a listed pseudogene. This CDR3 spans 15 amino acids. The CDR3 DNA reads TGTGCCAGCAGCAGACGGCTCCCGTTCTTTGGGCCCCAGCATTTT. This gives the protein CASSRRLPFFGPQHF.

There are a few counts of this clonotype. This rearrangement joins TRBV25-1 to TRBJ2-5, with D tentatively TRBD2 (6 bases). This CDR3 spans 15 amino acids. V was trimmed by 1 base and J by 4 bases, leaving 13 bases between them. CDR1 is MGHDK, CDR2 SYGVNS, per germline. CDR3 sequence: CASSELIAAGETQYF. Here the CDR3 DNA reads TGTGCCAGCAGTGAATTGATAGCGGCTGGAGAGACCCAGTACTTC.

This clonotype was counted once. The V call is TRBV27, the J call TRBJ1-5, with D hard to call. There are 14 residues in the CDR3. V was shortened by 2 bases and J by 0 bases, with 5 bases between the two germline ends. Germline V gene lookup returns CDR1 MNHEY and CDR2 SMNVEV (reference sequence). The CDR3 region is CASSLIYSNQPQHF. The CDR3 DNA is TGTGCCAGCAGTTTAATCTATAGCAATCAGCCCCAGCATTTT.